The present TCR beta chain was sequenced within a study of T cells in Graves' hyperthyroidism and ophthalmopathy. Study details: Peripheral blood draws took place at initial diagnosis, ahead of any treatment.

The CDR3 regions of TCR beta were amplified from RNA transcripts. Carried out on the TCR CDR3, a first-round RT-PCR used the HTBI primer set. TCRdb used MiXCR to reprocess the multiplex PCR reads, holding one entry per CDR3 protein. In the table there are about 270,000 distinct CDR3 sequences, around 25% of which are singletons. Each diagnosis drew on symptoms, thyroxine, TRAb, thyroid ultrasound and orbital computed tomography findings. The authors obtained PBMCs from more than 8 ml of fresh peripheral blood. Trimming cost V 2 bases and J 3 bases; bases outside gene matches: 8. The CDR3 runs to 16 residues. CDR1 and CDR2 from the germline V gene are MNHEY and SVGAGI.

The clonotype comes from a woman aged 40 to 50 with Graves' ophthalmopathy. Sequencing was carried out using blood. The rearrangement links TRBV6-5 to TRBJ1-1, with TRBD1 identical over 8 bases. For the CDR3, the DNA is TGTGCCAGCAGTTACGGAACCAGGGGGCGCGACACTGAAGCTTTCTTT. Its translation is CASSYGTRGRDTEAFF.